This is a list of T cell receptor beta chains from one sample in a study of blood T cells in healthy people across ages. Each CDR3 protein gets one entry after TCRdb re-called the 5' RACE reads with MiXCR. Of some 1,500,000 distinct CDR3 sequences in the sample, 35% to 45% were seen once. Sample: blood. These receptors were collected from a woman between 18 and 29 years old in good health. The conserved cysteine and the conserved F or W are not part of the CDR3 here. Clone size, where shown, is once, few, many, or a class for clones that have expanded.

13,TRBV10-3,-,TRBJ2-7,AISEYSGSYNEQY
11,TRBV11-2,-,TRBJ1-2,ASSLHTGPGYT
12,TRBV15,-,TRBJ1-5,ASSGDRMNQPQH
10,TRBV6-5,-,TRBJ1-5,ASRSLGQPQH
13,TRBV20-1,many,TRBJ2-7,SANAGLAGVYEQY
14,TRBV9,few,TRBJ2-5,ASSVGSLAGGETQY
15,TRBV7-9,-,TRBJ2-1,ASSLEWPQLTYNEQF
14,TRBV20-1,-,-,SASSLDEGIRETQY
14,TRBV28,-,TRBJ2-1,ASSLVGHGSYNEQF
11,TRBV6-2/TRBV6-3,few,TRBJ1-1,ASSVKLNTEAF
11,TRBV27,few,TRBJ2-1,ASSWARQNEQF
13,TRBV12-3/TRBV12-4,-,TRBJ1-5,ASSYEGGGNQPQH
15,TRBV7-9,-,TRBJ2-1,ASSPRAGTSSYNEQF
12,TRBV12-3/TRBV12-4,-,TRBJ2-5,ASSPLLGLETQY
13,TRBV28,-,TRBJ1-1,ASSRARQTDTEAF
15,TRBV7-2,few,TRBJ2-6,ASSSTSGSSGANVLT
13,TRBV6-2/TRBV6-3,-,TRBJ1-2,ASSRPGQKNYGYT
10,TRBV20-1,-,TRBJ2-3,SAKDRPDTQY
16,TRBV4-1,few,TRBJ2-5,ASSQRTEGTANQETQY
13,TRBV27,-,TRBJ2-1,ASAFWRNMDNEQF
12,TRBV4-3,-,TRBJ1-3,ASSQTGWGNAIY
14,TRBV7-2,few,TRBJ1-4,ASSLRRGQSNEKLF
14,TRBV20-1,-,TRBJ1-6,SASSTGGSYNSPLH
13,TRBV7-9,-,TRBJ2-7,ASSLLSGGLYEQY
13,TRBV20-1,few,TRBJ2-1,SARDPAGGSNEQF
13,TRBV12-3/TRBV12-4,few,TRBJ2-4,ASSLYPAGVDIQY
11,TRBV29-1,few,TRBJ1-1,SVEGILNTEAF
12,TRBV4-3,-,TRBJ1-2,ASSQAQANYGYT
12,TRBV6-5,many,TRBJ2-7,ASSYSTGLYEQY